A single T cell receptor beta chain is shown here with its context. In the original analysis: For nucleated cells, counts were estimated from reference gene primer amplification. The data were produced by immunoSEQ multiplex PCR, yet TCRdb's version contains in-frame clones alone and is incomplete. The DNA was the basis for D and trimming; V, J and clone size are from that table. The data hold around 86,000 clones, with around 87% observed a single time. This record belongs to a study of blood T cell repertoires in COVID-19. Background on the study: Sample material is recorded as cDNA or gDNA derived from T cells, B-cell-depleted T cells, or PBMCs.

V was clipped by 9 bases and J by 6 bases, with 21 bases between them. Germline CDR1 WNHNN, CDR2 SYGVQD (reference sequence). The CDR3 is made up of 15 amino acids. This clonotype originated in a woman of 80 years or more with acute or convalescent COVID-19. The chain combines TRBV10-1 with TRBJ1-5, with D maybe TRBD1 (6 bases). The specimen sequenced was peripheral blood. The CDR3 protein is CASPHNYRAAQPQHF. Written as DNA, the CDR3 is TGCGCCAGTCCACACAATTACAGGGCCGCTCAGCCCCAGCATTTT.